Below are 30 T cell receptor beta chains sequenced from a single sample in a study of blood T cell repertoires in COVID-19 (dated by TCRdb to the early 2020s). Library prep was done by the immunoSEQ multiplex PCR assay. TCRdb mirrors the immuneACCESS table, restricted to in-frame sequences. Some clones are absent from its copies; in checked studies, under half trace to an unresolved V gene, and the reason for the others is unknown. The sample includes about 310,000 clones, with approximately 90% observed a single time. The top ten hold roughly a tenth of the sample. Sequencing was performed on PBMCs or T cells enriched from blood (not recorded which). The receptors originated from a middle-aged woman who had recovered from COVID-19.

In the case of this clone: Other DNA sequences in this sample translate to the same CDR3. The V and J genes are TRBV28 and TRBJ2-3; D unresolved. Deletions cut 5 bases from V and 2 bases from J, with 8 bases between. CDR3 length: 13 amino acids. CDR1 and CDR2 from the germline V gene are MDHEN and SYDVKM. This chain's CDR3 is CASSPPSTDTQYF. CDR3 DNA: TGTGCCAGCAGTCCCCCTTCCACAGATACGCAGTATTTT.

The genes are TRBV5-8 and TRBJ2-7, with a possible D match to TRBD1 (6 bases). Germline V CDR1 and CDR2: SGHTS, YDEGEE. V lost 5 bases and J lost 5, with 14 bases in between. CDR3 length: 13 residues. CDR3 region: CASRTQGTHEQYF. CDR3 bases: TGTGCCAGCAGGACGCAGGGGACCCACGAGCAGTACTTC.

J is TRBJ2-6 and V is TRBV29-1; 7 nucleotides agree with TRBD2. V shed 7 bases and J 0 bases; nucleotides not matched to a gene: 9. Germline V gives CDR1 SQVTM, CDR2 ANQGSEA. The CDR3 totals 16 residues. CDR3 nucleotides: TGCAGCGCCTCGGGAGGAATCTTCTCTGGGGCCAACGTCCTGACTTTC. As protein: CSASGGIFSGANVLTF.

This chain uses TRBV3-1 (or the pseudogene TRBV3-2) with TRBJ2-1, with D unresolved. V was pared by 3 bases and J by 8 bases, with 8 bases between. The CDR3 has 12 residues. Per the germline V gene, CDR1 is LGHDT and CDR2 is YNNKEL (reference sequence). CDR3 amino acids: CASSQSIYEQFF. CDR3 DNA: TGTGCCAGCAGCCAGAGCATCTATGAGCAGTTCTTC.

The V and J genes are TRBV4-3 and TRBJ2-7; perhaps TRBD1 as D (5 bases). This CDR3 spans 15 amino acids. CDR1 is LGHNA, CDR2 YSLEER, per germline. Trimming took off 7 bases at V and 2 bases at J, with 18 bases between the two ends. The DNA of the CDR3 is TGCGCCAGCACCGAGGTCTGGGGCGGTACCTACGAGCAGTACTTC. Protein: CASTEVWGGTYEQYF.

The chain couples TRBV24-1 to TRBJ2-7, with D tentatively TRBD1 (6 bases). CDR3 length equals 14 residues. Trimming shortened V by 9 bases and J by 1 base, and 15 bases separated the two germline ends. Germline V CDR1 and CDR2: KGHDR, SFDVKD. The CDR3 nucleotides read TGTGCCACCCAAGCCGGGACAAATTCCTACGAGCAGTACTTC. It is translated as CATQAGTNSYEQYF.

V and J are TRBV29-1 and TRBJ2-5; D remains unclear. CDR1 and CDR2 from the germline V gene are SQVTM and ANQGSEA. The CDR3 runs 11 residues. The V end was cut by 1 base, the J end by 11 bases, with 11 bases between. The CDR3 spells CSVEAGADQYF. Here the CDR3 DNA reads TGCAGCGTTGAAGCTGGAGCCGATCAGTACTTC.

The CDR3 loop reads CASSIPPSGRAGNEQFF. In nucleotides, the CDR3 is TGTGCCAGTAGTATCCCCCCTAGCGGGAGGGCAGGAAATGAGCAGTTCTTC. J is TRBJ2-1 and V is TRBV19; 12 bases line up with TRBD2. The CDR3 is 17 residues long. Germline V CDR1 and CDR2: LNHDA, SQIVND (reference sequence). V trimming: 3 bases; J trimming: 7 bases; junction bases outside the gene matches: 10.

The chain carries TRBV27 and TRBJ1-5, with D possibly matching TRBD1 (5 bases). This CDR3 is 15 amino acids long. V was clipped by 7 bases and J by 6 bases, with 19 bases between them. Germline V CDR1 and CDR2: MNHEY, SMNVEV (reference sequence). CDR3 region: CASKALGRVPQPQHF. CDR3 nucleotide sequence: TGTGCCAGCAAGGCCCTTGGCAGGGTCCCTCAGCCCCAGCATTTT.

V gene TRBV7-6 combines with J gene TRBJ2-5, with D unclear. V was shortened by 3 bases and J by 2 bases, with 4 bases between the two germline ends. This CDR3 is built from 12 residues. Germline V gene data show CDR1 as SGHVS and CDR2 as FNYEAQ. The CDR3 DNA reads TGTGCCAGCAGCTTTATTCAAGAGACCCAGTACTTC. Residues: CASSFIQETQYF. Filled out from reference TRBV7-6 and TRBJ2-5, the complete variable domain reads GAGVSQSPRYKVTKRGQDVALRCDPISGHVSLYWYRQALGQGPEFLTYFNYEAQQDKSGLPNDRFSAERPEGSISTLTIQRTEQRDSAMYRCASSFIQETQYFGPGTRLLVL.

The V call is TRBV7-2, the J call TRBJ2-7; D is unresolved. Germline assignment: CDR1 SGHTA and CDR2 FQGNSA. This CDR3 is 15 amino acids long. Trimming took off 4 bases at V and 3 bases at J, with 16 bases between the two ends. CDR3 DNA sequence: TGTGCCAGCAGCTATAGACACGGTTCTTACTACGAGCAGTACTTC. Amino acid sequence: CASSYRHGSYYEQYF.

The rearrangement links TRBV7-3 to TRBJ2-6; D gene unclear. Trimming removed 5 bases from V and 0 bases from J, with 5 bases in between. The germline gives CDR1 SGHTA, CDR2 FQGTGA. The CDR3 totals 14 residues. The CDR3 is CASSDNSGANVLTF. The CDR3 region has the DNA TGTGCCAGCAGCGACAACTCTGGGGCCAACGTCCTGACTTTC.

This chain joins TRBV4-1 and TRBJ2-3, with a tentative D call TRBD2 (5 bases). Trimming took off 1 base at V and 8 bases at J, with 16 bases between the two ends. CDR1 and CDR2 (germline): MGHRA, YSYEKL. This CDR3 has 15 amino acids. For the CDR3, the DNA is TGCGCCAGCAGCCAAGCGACTACCCCCCGGGGTACGCAGTATTTT. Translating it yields CASSQATTPRGTQYF.

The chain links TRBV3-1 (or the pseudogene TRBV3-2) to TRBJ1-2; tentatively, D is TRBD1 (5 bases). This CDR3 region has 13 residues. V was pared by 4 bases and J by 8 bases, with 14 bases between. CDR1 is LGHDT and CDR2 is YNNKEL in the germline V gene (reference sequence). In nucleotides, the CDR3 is TGTGCCAGCAGCCCGGGTAGGGGCTTAGGCTACACCTTC. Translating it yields CASSPGRGLGYTF.

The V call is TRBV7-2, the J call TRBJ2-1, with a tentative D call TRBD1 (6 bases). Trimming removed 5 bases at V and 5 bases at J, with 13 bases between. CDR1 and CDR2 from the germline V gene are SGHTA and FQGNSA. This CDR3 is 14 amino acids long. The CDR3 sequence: CASSVTGIHNEQFF. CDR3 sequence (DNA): TGTGCCAGCAGCGTAACAGGGATCCACAATGAGCAGTTCTTC. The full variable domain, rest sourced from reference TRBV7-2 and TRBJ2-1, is GAGVSQSPSNKVTEKGKDVELRCDPISGHTALYWYRQSLGQGLEFLIYFQGNSAPDKSGLPSDRFSAERTGGSVSTLTIQRTQQEDSAVYLCASSVTGIHNEQFFGPGTRLTVL.

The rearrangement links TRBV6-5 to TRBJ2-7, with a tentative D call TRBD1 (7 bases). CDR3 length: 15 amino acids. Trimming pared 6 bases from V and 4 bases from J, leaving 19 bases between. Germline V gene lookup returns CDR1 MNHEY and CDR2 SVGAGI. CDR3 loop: CASSPLWQGGYEQYF. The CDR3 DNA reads TGTGCCAGCAGCCCCCTCTGGCAGGGGGGTTACGAGCAGTACTTC.

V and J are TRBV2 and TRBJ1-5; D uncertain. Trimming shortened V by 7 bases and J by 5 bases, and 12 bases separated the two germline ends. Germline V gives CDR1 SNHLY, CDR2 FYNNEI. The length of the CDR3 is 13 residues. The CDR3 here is CASTVRRDQPQHF. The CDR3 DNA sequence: TGTGCCAGCACCGTCCGGAGGGATCAGCCCCAGCATTTT.

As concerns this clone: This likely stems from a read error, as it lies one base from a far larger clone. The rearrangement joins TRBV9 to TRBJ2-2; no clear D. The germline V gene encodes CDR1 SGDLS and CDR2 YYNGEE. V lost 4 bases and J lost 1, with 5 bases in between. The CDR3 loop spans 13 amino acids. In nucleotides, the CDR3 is TGTGCCAGCAGCCCCTGGAACACCGGGGAGCTGTTTTTT. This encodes CASSPWNTGELFF.

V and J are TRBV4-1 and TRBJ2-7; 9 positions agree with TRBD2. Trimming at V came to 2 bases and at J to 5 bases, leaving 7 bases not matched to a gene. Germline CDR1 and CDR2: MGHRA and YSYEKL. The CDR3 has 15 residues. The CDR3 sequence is CASSQPLAGRHEQYF. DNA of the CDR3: TGCGCCAGCAGCCAACCCCTAGCGGGACGGCACGAGCAGTACTTC.

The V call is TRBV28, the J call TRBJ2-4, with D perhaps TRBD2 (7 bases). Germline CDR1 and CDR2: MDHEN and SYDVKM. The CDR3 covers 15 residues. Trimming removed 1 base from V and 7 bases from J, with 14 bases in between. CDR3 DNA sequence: TGTGCCAGCAGTTTATCTCAGGGGCGGGGGAACATTCAGTACTTC. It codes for CASSLSQGRGNIQYF. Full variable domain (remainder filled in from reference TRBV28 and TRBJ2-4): DVKVTQSSRYLVKRTGEKVFLECVQDMDHENMFWYRQDPGLGLRLIYFSYDVKMKEKGDIPEGYSVSREKKERFSLILESASTNQTSMYLCASSLSQGRGNIQYFGAGTRLSVL.

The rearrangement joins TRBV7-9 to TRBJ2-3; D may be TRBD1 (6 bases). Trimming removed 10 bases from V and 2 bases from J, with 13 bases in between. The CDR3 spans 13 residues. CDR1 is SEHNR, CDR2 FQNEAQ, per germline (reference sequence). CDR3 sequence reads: CATLTGYTDTQYF. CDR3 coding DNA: TGTGCCACCCTAACAGGGTACACAGATACGCAGTATTTT.

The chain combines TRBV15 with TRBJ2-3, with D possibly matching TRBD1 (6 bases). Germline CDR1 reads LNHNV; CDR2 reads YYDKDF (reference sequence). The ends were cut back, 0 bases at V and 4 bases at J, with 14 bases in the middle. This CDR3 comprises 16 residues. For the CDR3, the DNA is TGTGCCACCAGCAGAGATAGAGTGACAGGATCAGATACGCAGTATTTT. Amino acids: CATSRDRVTGSDTQYF.

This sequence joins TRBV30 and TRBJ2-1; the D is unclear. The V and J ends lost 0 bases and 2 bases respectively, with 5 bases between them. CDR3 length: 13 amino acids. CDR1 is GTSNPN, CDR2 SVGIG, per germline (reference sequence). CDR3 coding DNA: TGTGCCTGGAGTGTAGACACCTACAATGAGCAGTTCTTC. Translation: CAWSVDTYNEQFF.

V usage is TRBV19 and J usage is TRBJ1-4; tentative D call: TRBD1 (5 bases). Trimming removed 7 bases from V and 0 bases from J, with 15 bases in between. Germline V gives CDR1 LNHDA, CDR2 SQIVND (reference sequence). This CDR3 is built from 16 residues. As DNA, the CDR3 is TGTGCCAGTATTGGGGCAGGGACTGCAACTAATGAAAAACTGTTTTTT. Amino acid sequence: CASIGAGTATNEKLFF. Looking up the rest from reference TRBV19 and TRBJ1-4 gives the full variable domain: DGGITQSPKYLFRKEGQNVTLSCEQNLNHDAMYWYRQDPGQGLRLIYYSQIVNDFQKGDIAEGYSVSREKKESFPLTVTSAQKNPTAFYLCASIGAGTATNEKLFFGSGTQLSVL.

The CDR3 DNA follows: TGCGCCAGCAGCCAAGATTCAGGGTACGGAAACACCATATATTTT. Amino acid sequence: CASSQDSGYGNTIYF. The chain combines TRBV4-3 with TRBJ1-3; perhaps TRBD1 as D (5 bases). Deletions cut 0 bases from V and 4 bases from J, with 10 bases between. In germline, CDR1 is LGHNA, CDR2 YSLEER. The CDR3 is 15 residues long.

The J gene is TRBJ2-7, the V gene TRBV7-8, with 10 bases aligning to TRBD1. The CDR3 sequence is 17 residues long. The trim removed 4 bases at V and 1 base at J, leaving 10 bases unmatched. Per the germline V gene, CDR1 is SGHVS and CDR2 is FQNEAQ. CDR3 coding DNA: TGTGCCAGCAGCTCCAAGGGACAGGGGCGAAAGTCCTACGAGCAGTACTTC. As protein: CASSSKGQGRKSYEQYF.

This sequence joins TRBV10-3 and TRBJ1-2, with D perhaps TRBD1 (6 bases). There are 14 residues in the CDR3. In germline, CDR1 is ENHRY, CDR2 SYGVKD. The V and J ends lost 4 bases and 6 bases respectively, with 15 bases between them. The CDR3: CAISAQGGFDGYTF. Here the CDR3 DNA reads TGTGCCATCAGTGCTCAAGGGGGTTTCGATGGCTACACCTTC.

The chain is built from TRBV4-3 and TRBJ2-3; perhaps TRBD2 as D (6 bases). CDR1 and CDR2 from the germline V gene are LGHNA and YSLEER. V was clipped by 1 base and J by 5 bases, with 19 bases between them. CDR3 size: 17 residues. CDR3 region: CASSQGDGLAVGDTQYF. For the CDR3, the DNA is TGCGCCAGCAGCCAAGGCGATGGGTTAGCGGTTGGAGATACGCAGTATTTT.

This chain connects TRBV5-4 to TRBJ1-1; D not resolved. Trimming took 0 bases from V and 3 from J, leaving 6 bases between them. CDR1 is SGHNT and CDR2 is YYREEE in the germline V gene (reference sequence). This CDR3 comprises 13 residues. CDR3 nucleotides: TGTGCCAGCAGCTTGGGTCTCGACACTGAAGCTTTCTTT. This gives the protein CASSLGLDTEAFF.

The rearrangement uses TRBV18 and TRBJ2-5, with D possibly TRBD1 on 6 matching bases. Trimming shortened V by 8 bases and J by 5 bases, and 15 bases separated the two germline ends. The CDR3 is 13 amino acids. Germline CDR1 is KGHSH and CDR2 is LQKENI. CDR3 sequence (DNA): TGTGCCAGCGTGGGTTCAGGGGTGGAGACCCAGTACTTC. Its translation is CASVGSGVETQYF.